The 4 T cell receptor beta chains below all came from one sample that was sequenced in a study of Graves' ophthalmopathy and Graves' hyperthyroidism. RNA transcripts provided the template for amplifying TCR beta CDR3 regions. HTBI primers served in a first-round RT-PCR, which a second-round multiplex PCR followed. TCRdb passed the multiplex PCR reads through MiXCR, listing each CDR3 protein once. The table lists over 450,000 distinct CDR3 sequences, around 15% of them singletons. Sequencing was done on a sample of blood. These receptors all stem from a woman aged 25-40 years with Graves' ophthalmopathy.

This clonotype appeared many times. The V call is TRBV6-4, the J call TRBJ2-5; 13 positions agree with TRBD2. Germline values: CDR1 MRHNA, CDR2 SNTAGT. V was pared by 5 bases and J by 1 base, with 10 bases of the junction left unmatched. This CDR3 contains 18 residues. The CDR3 sequence is CASSPGGGLAGIQETQYF. The DNA of the CDR3 is TGTGCCAGCAGTCCCGGGGGGGGACTAGCGGGGATCCAAGAGACCCAGTACTTC.

In its sample, this clonotype was seen many times. This chain uses TRBV28 with TRBJ1-5; 8 positions agree with TRBD1. After removal of 6 bases from V and 6 bases from J, the junction contained 13 bases not matched to a gene. Germline lookup yields CDR1 MDHEN and CDR2 SYDVKM. There are 16 residues in the CDR3. The CDR3, as DNA: TGTGCCAGCAGCCAAGCCGGGACAGGATTTACTCAGCCCCAGCATTTT. Protein sequence: CASSQAGTGFTQPQHF.

This clonotype was detected many times. The chain has TRBV7-2 and TRBJ2-7; 7 positions match TRBD2. Germline V gene sequence: CDR1 SGHTA, CDR2 FQGNSA. Trimming removed 6 bases from V and 3 bases from J; junction bases left unmatched: 11. The CDR3 covers 15 residues. The CDR3 nucleotides are TGTGCCAGCAGTCGGCCGGGGAGGGTCAGCTACGAGCAGTACTTC. Translation gives CASSRPGRVSYEQYF. The whole variable domain, filled in from reference TRBV7-2 and TRBJ2-7, reads GAGVSQSPSNKVTEKGKDVELRCDPISGHTALYWYRQSLGQGLEFLIYFQGNSAPDKSGLPSDRFSAERTGGSVSTLTIQRTQQEDSAVYLCASSRPGRVSYEQYFGPGTRLTVT.

The J gene is TRBJ1-2, the V gene TRBV11-1; 7 positions match TRBD1. The junction had 13 bases not matched to a gene; V was cut back by 5 bases and J by 4 bases. CDR3 length: 16 amino acids. Looked up from germline, CDR1 is SGHAT and CDR2 is FQDESV (reference sequence). CDR3 nucleotide sequence: TGTGCCAGCAGCCCACTTCTCACAGGGGACAGCTATGGCTACACCTTC. This gives the protein CASSPLLTGDSYGYTF.